The 6 T cell receptor beta chains below all came from one sample that was sequenced in a study of early T cells in non-severe SARS-CoV-2 infection. TCRdb recomputed calls from the 5' RACE reads with MiXCR, one row per CDR3 protein. Found here are roughly 93,000 distinct CDR3 sequences, 8% to 13% of them singletons; the top ten hold 4% to 5.5%. Sequenced input: whole blood. The receptors were gathered from an adult who was a healthcare worker with PCR-confirmed SARS-CoV-2 infection or an uninfected control (not recorded which).

J is TRBJ2-7 and V is TRBV6-6; 8 bases are shared with TRBD1. Germline V gene lookup returns CDR1 MNHNY and CDR2 SVGAGI (reference sequence). The CDR3 covers 14 residues. V dropped 2 bases and J dropped 7; count of bases not matched to a gene: 7. The CDR3 sequence: CASSYGQGAEEQYF. For the CDR3, the DNA is TGTGCCAGCAGTTACGGGCAGGGGGCGGAAGAGCAGTACTTC.

The chain carries TRBV12-3 or TRBV12-4 and TRBJ2-7; 9 nucleotides match TRBD2. V gave up 1 base and J gave up 6 bases; unmatched junction bases: 7. The CDR3 is made up of 15 amino acids. The CDR3 protein is CASSLGVAGVGEQYF. CDR3 nucleotide sequence: TGTGCCAGCAGTTTAGGGGTAGCGGGAGTCGGCGAGCAGTACTTC.

The rearrangement joins TRBV29-1 to TRBJ1-5; tentative D call: TRBD1 (6 bases). Germline V gene sequence: CDR1 SQVTM, CDR2 ANQGSEA. Trimming stripped 4 bases from V and 2 bases from J, with 15 bases between. The CDR3 runs to 15 residues. In nucleotides, the CDR3 is TGCAGCGTTGCTCAGGGGCGATGGGGCAATCAGCCCCAGCATTTT. This translates into CSVAQGRWGNQPQHF.

The chain is built from TRBV7-2 and TRBJ2-3; tentative D call: TRBD2 (5 bases). V was clipped by 1 base and J by 0 bases, with 8 bases between them. This CDR3 has 15 residues. The germline gives CDR1 SGHTA, CDR2 FQGNSA. The CDR3 here is CASSLDQRSTDTQYF. The DNA of the CDR3 is TGTGCCAGCAGCTTAGATCAGCGGAGCACAGATACGCAGTATTTT.

This clonotype has at least ten counts. The chain joins TRBV7-2 to TRBJ1-4; D is possibly TRBD1 (6 bases). This CDR3 has 17 amino acids. V shed 0 bases and J shed 7 bases, with 18 bases lying between them. Germline CDR1 SGHTA, CDR2 FQGNSA. In nucleotides, the CDR3 is TGTGCCAGCAGCTTAGCGCCCCCCAGGGCCAGGGGTGAAAAACTGTTTTTT. As protein: CASSLAPPRARGEKLFF.

The chain has TRBV5-1 and TRBJ2-1, with 9 bases matching TRBD2. Per germline, CDR1 SGHRS and CDR2 YFSETQ. Germline trimming cut 0 bases from V and 8 bases from J; bases unmatched to any gene: 6. CDR3 length: 15 amino acids. The CDR3 coding sequence is TGCGCCAGCAGCTTGGCCGGGACTAGCTCCCATGAGCAGTTCTTC. It specifies CASSLAGTSSHEQFF.